Listed below are T cell receptor beta chains from one sample, sequenced in a study of shared clonotypes between healthy human individuals. The data were produced by immunoSEQ multiplex PCR, yet TCRdb's version contains in-frame clones alone and is incomplete. The sample lists 1.5 million to 1.9 million clones; 95% to 99% were seen once. The sample taken for sequencing was naive CD4+ T cells sorted from blood. These receptors all come from a man aged 25-45 years in good health. Both conserved end residues are part of each CDR3. A D gene is named only where the DNA matches it firmly. Clone size is not always given. Where it is, it says once, few, many or a class for expanded clones.

v_gene	abundance	j_gene	d_gene	CDR3aa	CDR3nt
TRBV5-1	.	TRBJ2-5	TRBD2	CASFLGIAGEGETQYF	TGCGCCAGTTTTCTAGGGATAGCGGGAGAGGGGGAGACCCAGTACTTC
TRBV7-9	.	TRBJ2-7	.	CASSPSGGDEQYF	TGTGCCAGCAGCCCCAGTGGGGGCGACGAGCAGTACTTC
TRBV7-2	.	TRBJ2-1	TRBD2	CASSILVSSGENEQFF	TGTGCCAGCAGCATCCTAGTGAGTAGCGGGGAGAATGAGCAGTTCTTC
TRBV7-2	.	TRBJ2-7	TRBD2	CASSLLTSVHYEQYF	TGTGCCAGCAGCTTATTGACTAGCGTTCACTACGAGCAGTACTTC
TRBV28	once	TRBJ1-5	TRBD1	CASKRSGQENQPQHF	TGTGCCAGCAAAAGGTCGGGACAGGAGAATCAGCCCCAGCATTTT
TRBV9	.	TRBJ2-3	TRBD2	CASSTLSTSGSPDTQYF	TGTGCCAGCAGCACCCTTTCGACTAGCGGGAGCCCAGATACGCAGTATTTT
TRBV7-8	.	TRBJ2-7	.	CASSLLPMVQDTYEQYF	TGTGCCAGCAGCTTACTCCCTATGGTTCAAGATACCTACGAGCAGTACTTC
TRBV29-1	.	TRBJ2-1	TRBD2	CSVERLAGRNEQFF	TGCAGCGTTGAAAGACTAGCGGGCCGAAATGAGCAGTTCTTC
TRBV5-1	.	TRBJ2-2	.	CASSAGLNTGELFF	TGCGCCAGCAGCGCTGGACTTAACACCGGGGAGCTGTTTTTT
TRBV5-1	.	TRBJ2-2	TRBD1	CASTPTGGPRGELFF	TGCGCCAGCACCCCGACAGGGGGCCCCAGAGGGGAGCTGTTTTTT
TRBV4-1	.	TRBJ2-1	.	CASNKRATHNEQFF	TGCGCCAGCAACAAGCGGGCGACTCACAATGAGCAGTTCTTC
TRBV5-4	.	TRBJ2-7	.	CASSLSGTVSYEQYF	TGTGCCAGCAGCTTGTCCGGGACGGTCTCCTACGAGCAGTACTTC
TRBV29-1	.	TRBJ2-7	TRBD2	CSGLVPKGTTHEQYF	TGCAGCGGCCTGGTCCCAAAGGGGACTACGCACGAGCAGTACTTC
TRBV10-1	.	TRBJ2-1	.	CASSDIDGDEQFF	TGCGCCAGCAGTGATATTGACGGGGATGAGCAGTTCTTC
TRBV23-1	.	TRBJ2-3	TRBD1	CASSPAWTGSTDTQYF	TGCGCCAGCAGTCCGGCCTGGACAGGAAGCACAGATACGCAGTATTTT
TRBV7-2	once	TRBJ2-7	TRBD2	CASSRSRTSGVYEQYF	TGTGCCAGCAGCAGATCCCGGACTAGCGGGGTCTACGAGCAGTACTTC
TRBV7-2	once	TRBJ2-1	.	CAILLDEPAEQFF	TGTGCCATCTTACTAGACGAGCCTGCTGAGCAGTTCTTC
TRBV28	.	TRBJ1-4	.	CASREGTSNEKLFF	TGTGCCAGCAGGGAAGGGACTTCTAATGAAAAACTGTTTTTT
TRBV28	.	TRBJ2-7	.	CASSSDSYEQYF	TGTGCCAGCAGTTCCGACAGCTACGAGCAGTACTTC
TRBV27	.	TRBJ2-7	TRBD1	CASSYRGHTYEQYF	TGTGCCAGCAGTTACAGGGGACATACCTACGAGCAGTACTTC
TRBV5-1	.	TRBJ1-3	.	CASSLSGAAGNTIYF	TGCGCCAGCAGCTTGTCGGGGGCGGCTGGAAACACCATATATTTT
TRBV5-1	.	TRBJ1-1	.	CASSRDLNTEAFF	TGCGCCAGCAGCCGTGACCTGAACACTGAAGCTTTCTTT
TRBV15	.	TRBJ2-1	TRBD2	CATSRDRTSDYEQFF	TGTGCCACCAGCAGAGATAGGACTAGTGACTATGAGCAGTTCTTC
TRBV7-3	.	TRBJ2-6	.	CASSPAASGANVLTF	TGTGCCAGCAGCCCAGCGGCGTCTGGGGCCAACGTCCTGACTTTC
TRBV18	.	TRBJ1-5	.	CASSGDPATIEPQHF	TGTGCCAGCTCGGGGGATCCGGCTACGATAGAGCCCCAGCATTTT
TRBV18	.	TRBJ2-3	.	CASSPRTKSTDTQYF	TGTGCCAGCTCACCACGGACAAAAAGCACAGATACGCAGTATTTT
TRBV5-1	.	TRBJ2-2	TRBD2	CASRLTSGRTGELFF	TGCGCCAGCCGCCTAACTAGCGGGAGGACCGGGGAGCTGTTTTTT